Each of the 9 T cell receptor beta chains below was sequenced from the same sample in a study of PD-1 blockade in mismatch repair-deficient tumors. The table came from immunoSEQ multiplex PCR; TCRdb's copy has only in-frame clones and leaves some out. The sample lists 80,000 to 130,000 clones, approximately 80% occurring once. The source material was peripheral blood, sampled roughly 36 weeks after starting pembrolizumab. The source of these receptors is an adult with mismatch repair-deficient cancer.

This chain uses TRBV30 with TRBJ1-3; D might be TRBD1 (5 bases). Germline V gene data show CDR1 as GTSNPN and CDR2 as SVGIG (reference sequence). V was pared by 1 base and J by 2 bases, with 15 bases between. This CDR3 is 16 amino acids long. CDR3 sequence (DNA): TGTGCCTGGAGTGCCACCTTCGCAGGGACTGGAAACACCATATATTTT. Its protein is CAWSATFAGTGNTIYF.

This clone was counted a single time. The chain employs TRBV29-1 and TRBJ1-1; D gene uncertain. The CDR3 is 13 amino acids. Per the germline V gene, CDR1 is SQVTM and CDR2 is ANQGSEA. The V end was cut by 2 bases, the J end by 1 base, with 8 bases between. CDR3: CSVELGGNTEAFF. As DNA, the CDR3 is TGCAGCGTTGAATTGGGCGGGAACACTGAAGCTTTCTTT.

This clone occurred once. The rearrangement joins TRBV7-9 to TRBJ1-4; no clear D. This CDR3 is 14 amino acids long. V gave up 3 bases and J gave up 4 bases, with 9 bases separating them. CDR1 is SEHNR, CDR2 FQNEAQ, per germline (reference sequence). CDR3 loop: CASSFGRINEKLFF. CDR3 sequence (DNA): TGTGCCAGCAGCTTTGGCAGGATTAATGAAAAACTGTTTTTT.

The chain uses TRBV7-9 and TRBJ2-7; a possible D gene is TRBD2 (5 bases). Trimming cost V 1 base and J 2 bases, with 9 bases left between them. The CDR3 runs to 14 residues. Germline CDR1 is SEHNR and CDR2 is FQNEAQ (reference sequence). The CDR3 bases are TGTGCCAGCAGCTTAGATCTGGGAGCCTACGAGCAGTACTTC. It codes for CASSLDLGAYEQYF.

The gene calls are TRBV6-5 and TRBJ1-2; TRBD1 is a possible D gene (6 bases). The CDR3 has 13 residues. V gave up 6 bases and J gave up 2 bases, with 10 bases separating them. Germline V gene sequence: CDR1 MNHEY, CDR2 SVGAGI. DNA of the CDR3: TGTGCCAGCAGAAATGACAGGAACTATGGCTACACCTTC. Its protein is CASRNDRNYGYTF.

The J gene is TRBJ1-3, the V gene TRBV7-9; the D is unclear. The CDR3 is made up of 14 amino acids. Looked up from germline, CDR1 is SEHNR and CDR2 is FQNEAQ (reference sequence). The V end lost 2 bases, the J end lost 2 bases, and 7 bases lay between the germline ends. The CDR3 DNA sequence: TGTGCCAGCAGCTTACCTAATACTGGAAACACCATATATTTT. This translates into CASSLPNTGNTIYF.

This clone showed up just a few times. This CDR3 reads CASSVGGQGLQPQHF. As DNA, the CDR3 is TGTGCCAGCAGCGTAGGGGGGCAGGGGCTTCAGCCCCAGCATTTT. The genes are TRBV9 and TRBJ1-5; possible D gene TRBD1, 6 bases. The CDR3 loop spans 15 amino acids. The V gene lost 0 bases and the J gene lost 6 bases, with 13 bases spanning the gap. Germline V gene data show CDR1 as SGDLS and CDR2 as YYNGEE.

This chain links TRBV7-2 with TRBJ2-7, with 10 bases lining up with TRBD2. This CDR3 spans 18 amino acids. Germline CDR1 is SGHTA and CDR2 is FQGNSA. Trimming removed 0 bases from V and 0 bases from J; junction bases left unmatched: 8. The chain's CDR3 is CASSLAPSGSSLSYEQYF. The CDR3 nucleotides read TGTGCCAGCAGCTTAGCCCCTAGCGGGAGTTCCCTCTCCTACGAGCAGTACTTC.

The chain is built from TRBV7-9 and TRBJ1-4; D gene ambiguous. Germline V CDR1 and CDR2: SEHNR, FQNEAQ (reference sequence). The CDR3 is made up of 14 amino acids. Trimming took 4 bases from V and 0 from J, leaving 6 bases between them. In DNA form, the CDR3 reads TGTGCCAGCAGCTCTTGGGCAACTAATGAAAAACTGTTTTTT. Protein sequence: CASSSWATNEKLFF.